The clone carrying this TCR beta chain occurred many times. This sample was taken from a study of T cells in Graves' hyperthyroidism and ophthalmopathy. About the research overall: Peripheral blood was collected at initial diagnosis, before any treatment.

After removal of 0 bases from V and 4 bases from J, the junction contained 4 bases not matched to a gene. The CDR3 has 15 amino acids. Germline V gene sequence: CDR1 PRHDT, CDR2 FYEKMQ (reference sequence). In the ophthalmopathy cohort, Clinical Activity Score was at least 3, NOSPECS grade at least 4, and duration under 3 months. Pregnant or lactating patients were excluded, as were those with uncontrolled infection or other autoimmune disease. The CDR3 regions of TCR beta were amplified from RNA transcripts. First-round RT-PCR of the TCR CDR3 relied on the HTBI primer set. TCRdb fed the multiplex PCR reads into MiXCR, producing one record per CDR3 protein. The sample contains hundreds of thousands of distinct CDR3 sequences, around 15% of which appear only once.

This clonotype was sampled from a man aged 18-30 years with Graves' ophthalmopathy. Sequencing was carried out using blood. J is TRBJ2-5 and V is TRBV13; 8 nucleotides align to TRBD1. DNA of the CDR3: TGTGCCAGCAGCTTAGGACAGGGGGTTGGAGAGACCCAGTACTTC. Its protein product is CASSLGQGVGETQYF.